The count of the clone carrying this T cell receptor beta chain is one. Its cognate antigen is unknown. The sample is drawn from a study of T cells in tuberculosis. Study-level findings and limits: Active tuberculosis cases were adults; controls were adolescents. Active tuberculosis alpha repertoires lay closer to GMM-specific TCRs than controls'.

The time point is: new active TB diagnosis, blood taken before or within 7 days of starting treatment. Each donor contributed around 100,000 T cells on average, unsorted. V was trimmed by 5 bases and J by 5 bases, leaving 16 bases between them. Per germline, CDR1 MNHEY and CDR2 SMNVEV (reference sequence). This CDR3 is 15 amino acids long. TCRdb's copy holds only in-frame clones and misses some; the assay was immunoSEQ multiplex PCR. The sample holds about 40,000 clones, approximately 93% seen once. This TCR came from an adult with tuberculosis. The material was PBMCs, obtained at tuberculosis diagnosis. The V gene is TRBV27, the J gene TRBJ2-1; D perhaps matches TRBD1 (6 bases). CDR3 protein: CASSPLRDKHNEQFF. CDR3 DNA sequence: TGTGCCAGCAGTCCGCTCCGGGACAAACACAATGAGCAGTTCTTC.